Given below is one TCR beta chain in context. This sample is drawn from a study of cytomegalovirus exposure and HLA in healthy donors. Study-level information: A prior study identified 100 million to 130 million unique TCR beta sequences from roughly 170 million T cells.

The PCR used 60 Vbeta and 13 Jbeta primers. Method: immunoSEQ multiplex PCR; TCRdb's copy keeps in-frame clones and lacks some. The table shows 100,000 to 150,000 clones, with roughly 79% occurring only once. Germline loops: CDR1 MNHNY, CDR2 SVGAGI (reference sequence). This CDR3 spans 15 amino acids. Trimming left V 5 bases short and J 0 bases short, with 13 bases between. The TCR originated in a man aged 18 to 29 in good health and CMV-seronegative. The chain is built from TRBV6-6 and TRBJ1-2, with a possible D match to TRBD1 (5 bases). Material for sequencing was PBMCs. CDR3 region: CASSHQGLANYGYTF. The CDR3 bases are TGTGCCAGCAGTCATCAGGGACTAGCTAACTATGGCTACACCTTC.